Listed below are T cell receptor beta chains from one sample, sequenced in a study of persistence of HIV-infected CD4 T cells. Method: immunoSEQ multiplex PCR; TCRdb's copy keeps in-frame clones and lacks some. The table records fewer than 30,000 clones, around 80% of them present only once. The antigens of these receptors remain unknown. The source material was CD4+ T cells sorted from PBMCs after approximately 19-hour stimulation, sampled from a patient who received antiretroviral therapy. These receptors came from an adult man with HIV who was CMV-seropositive. The CDR3 runs from the conserved cysteine through the conserved F or W. The order of the fields is V gene, clone size, D gene, J gene, CDR3 protein, CDR3 DNA. A D gene is named only where the DNA matches it firmly. The size field is filled for only some rows; it gives once, few, many or a size class.

V: TRBV18; size: once; D: TRBD1; J: TRBJ2-3; CDR3: CASSPLPTGGMSDTQYF; DNA: TGTGCCAGCTCACCACTTCCTACAGGGGGAATGAGCGATACGCAGTATTTT
V: TRBV6-6; size: -; D: -; J: TRBJ2-3; CDR3: CASSFKVDTQYF; DNA: TGTGCCAGCAGTTTCAAGGTAGATACGCAGTATTTT
V: TRBV7-8; size: -; D: -; J: TRBJ2-7; CDR3: CASSLEQFSYEQYF; DNA: TGTGCCAGCAGCTTAGAACAGTTCTCCTACGAGCAGTACTTC
V: TRBV28; size: once; D: -; J: TRBJ2-3; CDR3: CALFERSALRIQNTQYF; DNA: TGTGCCCTCTTTGAGCGCTCGGCTCTGCGGATTCAGAATACGCAGTATTTT
V: TRBV28; size: once; D: -; J: TRBJ1-2; CDR3: CASSLRTPRGYGYTF; DNA: TGTGCCAGCAGTTTACGGACCCCCCGAGGCTATGGCTACACCTTC
V: TRBV19; size: -; D: TRBD1; J: TRBJ2-7; CDR3: CASSTQGATYEQYF; DNA: TGTGCCAGTAGTACACAGGGGGCCACCTACGAGCAGTACTTC
V: TRBV5-1; size: -; D: TRBD1; J: TRBJ1-4; CDR3: CASSGDREGEKLFF; DNA: TGCGCCAGCAGCGGCGACAGGGAGGGTGAAAAACTGTTTTTT
V: TRBV6-1; size: -; D: TRBD1; J: TRBJ2-7; CDR3: CASSGGWSGQVSYEQYF; DNA: TGTGCCAGCAGTGGGGGGTGGTCGGGACAGGTGTCCTACGAGCAGTACTTC
V: TRBV4-2; size: -; D: TRBD2; J: TRBJ2-3; CDR3: CASSQERNFGRLARTDTQYF; DNA: TGTGCCAGCAGCCAAGAACGAAACTTCGGGAGACTAGCGAGGACAGATACGCAGTATTTT
V: TRBV28; size: -; D: TRBD1; J: TRBJ2-7; CDR3: CASSFGPGQNSYEQYF; DNA: TGTGCCAGCAGTTTCGGGCCGGGACAGAACTCCTACGAGCAGTACTTC
V: TRBV7-2; size: once; D: TRBD2; J: TRBJ2-7; CDR3: CASSRTLSGGYEQYF; DNA: TGTGCCAGCAGCCGTACTCTGAGCGGGGGTTACGAGCAGTACTTC
V: TRBV10-3; size: -; D: TRBD2; J: TRBJ2-1; CDR3: CAISALSGGFYNEQFF; DNA: TGTGCCATCAGTGCGTTAAGCGGGGGGTTCTACAATGAGCAGTTCTTC
V: TRBV19; size: -; D: TRBD2; J: TRBJ2-1; CDR3: CASSGGTSFSYNEQFF; DNA: TGTGCCAGTAGTGGGGGGACTAGTTTCTCCTACAATGAGCAGTTCTTC
V: TRBV5-1; size: once; D: TRBD1; J: TRBJ1-1; CDR3: CASSSRQGTEAFF; DNA: TGCGCCAGCAGCTCGAGACAGGGAACTGAAGCTTTCTTT
V: TRBV5-5; size: -; D: TRBD2; J: TRBJ2-3; CDR3: CASGLSGASTDTQYF; DNA: TGTGCCAGCGGGCTTAGCGGGGCTAGCACAGATACGCAGTATTTT
V: TRBV18; size: -; D: -; J: TRBJ2-7; CDR3: CASSPLDGSYEQYF; DNA: TGTGCCAGCTCACCCCTCGACGGGTCCTACGAGCAGTACTTC
V: TRBV27; size: -; D: TRBD1; J: TRBJ1-6; CDR3: CASSPRGPRSPLHF; DNA: TGTGCCAGCAGTCCCAGGGGGCCGCGTTCACCCCTCCACTTT
V: TRBV2; size: once; D: TRBD1; J: TRBJ1-2; CDR3: CASSEQGGRYGYTF; DNA: TGTGCCAGCAGTGAACAGGGGGGACGCTATGGCTACACCTTC
V: TRBV7-2; size: -; D: -; J: TRBJ1-1; CDR3: CASSPLLMNTEAFF; DNA: TGTGCCAGCAGCCCCCTGCTCATGAACACTGAAGCTTTCTTT
V: TRBV9; size: once; D: TRBD1; J: TRBJ2-1; CDR3: CASGTAINNEQFF; DNA: TGTGCCAGCGGGACAGCGATAAACAATGAGCAGTTCTTC
V: TRBV7-9; size: -; D: -; J: TRBJ1-1; CDR3: CASSLEGEAFF; DNA: TGTGCCAGCAGCTTAGAGGGAGAAGCTTTCTTT
V: TRBV2; size: medium-sized; D: TRBD1; J: TRBJ1-1; CDR3: CASSNRGRSTEAFF; DNA: TGTGCCAGCAGCAACAGGGGGCGTAGCACTGAAGCTTTCTTT
V: TRBV2; size: -; D: -; J: TRBJ2-1; CDR3: CASTGYYEQFF; DNA: TGTGCCAGCACTGGATATTATGAGCAGTTCTTC
V: TRBV6-5; size: -; D: -; J: TRBJ1-2; CDR3: CASSYEVDYGYTF; DNA: TGTGCCAGCAGTTACGAGGTGGACTATGGCTACACCTTC